This T cell receptor (beta chain) was retrieved from a study of blood T cell repertoires in COVID-19. In the study overall: COVID-19 samples from acute and convalescent phases originated in the United States, Italy and Spain.

Original methodology: Amplified reference gene primers provided the basis for estimating nucleated cell counts. Measured with immunoSEQ multiplex PCR; TCRdb has only the in-frame clones, and not every one. V and J calls and clone size come straight from that table; D and trimming were deduced from the DNA. This sample has around 82,000 clones, with 65% to 90% found just once. Germline CDR1 is SGHNT and CDR2 is YYREEE (reference sequence). J lost 6 bases, V lost 4 bases, and 14 bases had no gene match. CDR3 size: 16 residues. Sequenced material: peripheral blood. The chain uses TRBV5-4 and TRBJ1-1; TRBD1 aligns across 8 bases. The sequence was collected from a man in his fifties with COVID-19, enrolled during active disease. The CDR3 DNA follows: TGTGCCAGCAGCCCGCGACAGGGGAGGTCAATCGCTGAAGCTTTCTTT. The encoded protein is CASSPRQGRSIAEAFF.